The rows below give T cell receptor beta chains drawn from one sample of a study of T cell changes during pregnancy in multiple sclerosis. Libraries were prepared by immunoSEQ multiplex PCR; TCRdb keeps only in-frame clonotypes and omits some of them. The sample yields 40,000 to 50,000 clones, roughly 93% seen once. The source was CD4+ T cells from peripheral blood mononuclear cells, collected in the second trimester of pregnancy. These receptors all come from a female donor in good health, enrolled as a control in a pregnancy study. The CDR3 runs from the conserved cysteine through the conserved F or W. The D gene is left open where the match is weak. A clone size is listed for some rows: how often the clone was seen (once, few, many), or a class if it is expanded.

j_call clone_size d_call v_call cdr3_nt cdr3_aa
TRBJ1-3 NA TRBD1 TRBV6-5 TGTGCCAGCAGCCTTGAGGGACAGGGGGGAAACACCATATATTTT CASSLEGQGGNTIYF
TRBJ1-3 NA NA TRBV18 TGTGCCAGCTCACCCAGCTCAGGCTCCGTCTCTGGAAACACCATATATTTT CASSPSSGSVSGNTIYF
TRBJ1-5 NA TRBD1 TRBV10-3 TGTGCCACGCATGAGACCACAGGGGGCAATCAGCCCCAGCATTTT CATHETTGGNQPQHF
TRBJ2-1 NA TRBD1 TRBV19 TGTGCCAGTAGTATAATACCCGGGACAGTCGAGCAGTTCTTC CASSIIPGTVEQFF
TRBJ1-6 few TRBD1 TRBV7-9 TGTGCCAGCAGCCTGGACAGGGGCGGTTCACCCCTCCACTTT CASSLDRGGSPLHF
TRBJ2-7 NA TRBD1 TRBV7-2 TGTGCCAGCAGCTCCCGGACAGGGAGCTCCTACGAGCAGTACTTC CASSSRTGSSYEQYF
TRBJ2-6 NA TRBD1 TRBV4-1 TGCGCCAGCAGCCAAGATGAATCACAGGGGGCGCCCCCCTCTGGGGCCAACGTCCTGACTTTC CASSQDESQGAPPSGANVLTF
TRBJ1-6 NA TRBD1 TRBV7-9 TGTGCCAGCAGGTCATCCGGGACAGGGGTTAGTTCACCCCTCCACTTT CASRSSGTGVSSPLHF
TRBJ1-3 NA NA TRBV30 TGTGCCTGGGCAGGGTTTTGGTCTGGAAACACCATATATTTT CAWAGFWSGNTIYF
TRBJ1-2 NA TRBD1 TRBV9 TGTGCCAGCAGCCTAACCCTCCGGGACAGGGGTGGCTACACCTTC CASSLTLRDRGGYTF
TRBJ1-1 NA NA TRBV6-5 TGTGCCAGCAGAAGGGACATTAACACTGAAGCTTTCTTT CASRRDINTEAFF
TRBJ2-1 NA TRBD2 TRBV27 TGTGCCAGCAGTCTCGCGGGGGTGGAGTTCTTC CASSLAGVEFF
TRBJ1-2 NA NA TRBV7-2 TGTGCCAGCAGCTTAGGAGGGAACTATGGCTACACCTTC CASSLGGNYGYTF
TRBJ2-1 NA NA TRBV2 TGTGCCAGCAGGGTCACTAGGACTTACAATGAGCAGTTCTTC CASRVTRTYNEQFF
TRBJ2-1 NA TRBD1 TRBV7-2 TGTGCCAGCAGCTTAAGGGGACAGGGTGTCCACAATGAGCAGTTCTTC CASSLRGQGVHNEQFF
TRBJ1-1 NA NA TRBV25-1 TGTGCCAGCAGTCGGAACACTGAAGCTTTCTTT CASSRNTEAFF
TRBJ2-5 NA NA TRBV18 TGTGCCAGCTCCAACAGCGGGTCGGAGACCCAGTACTTC CASSNSGSETQYF
TRBJ1-5 NA TRBD1 TRBV5-5 TGTGCCAGCAGTTTGACAGGGGATCAGCCCCAGCATTTT CASSLTGDQPQHF
TRBJ2-1 NA TRBD2 TRBV19 TGTGCCAGTACCGCGACTAGCGGCTACAATGAGCAGTTCTTC CASTATSGYNEQFF
TRBJ2-7 NA TRBD2 TRBV11-3 TGTGCCAGCAGCCCCCGACTAGCGGGGGTATCCTACGAGCAGTACTTC CASSPRLAGVSYEQYF
TRBJ1-5 once NA TRBV7-8 TGTGCCAGCAGCCGACAGATGGGCAATCAGCCCCAGCATTTT CASSRQMGNQPQHF
TRBJ1-2 NA TRBD1 TRBV5-6 TGTGCCAGCAGCACTGGGACAGGGGTCGTATTCTATGGCTACACCTTC CASSTGTGVVFYGYTF
TRBJ2-3 NA NA TRBV11-2 TGTGCCAGCAGCCAGGGAACAGATACGCAGTATTTT CASSQGTDTQYF
TRBJ1-6 NA NA TRBV2 TGTGCCAGCAGCGGGGAGGGCCGGTCCAATTCACCCCTCCACTTT CASSGEGRSNSPLHF
TRBJ1-4 NA TRBD1 TRBV25-1 TGTGCCAGCACCCCAGGGGGACAGGGTACGGAAAAACTGTTTTTT CASTPGGQGTEKLFF
TRBJ1-3 NA TRBD1 TRBV19 TGTGCCAGTAGTATAGACCGGACAGGTGCAGGAAACACCATATATTTT CASSIDRTGAGNTIYF
TRBJ2-1 NA NA TRBV4-3 TGCGCCAGCAGCCAGGAACTAGTAACTCGGGACAATGAGCAGTTCTTC CASSQELVTRDNEQFF
TRBJ2-7 NA TRBD2 TRBV27 TGTGCCAGCAGGAACAGCGGGGCGACCTACGAGCAGTACTTC CASRNSGATYEQYF
TRBJ2-5 once TRBD1 TRBV6-1 TGTGCCAGCAGTGAACGGGACAGGAAAGAGACCCAGTACTTC CASSERDRKETQYF
TRBJ1-5 NA NA TRBV4-2 TGTGCCAGCAGCCCGCAAAATAAGGGGCAAGGTCAGCCCCAGCATTTT CASSPQNKGQGQPQHF
TRBJ2-3 few NA TRBV5-1 TGCGCCAGCAGCTTAAAGGGGCCGCACACAGATACGCAGTATTTT CASSLKGPHTDTQYF
TRBJ1-2 NA NA TRBV7-9 TGTGCCAGCAGCTCTACAGGGAGCTCCTATGGCTACACCTTC CASSSTGSSYGYTF
TRBJ1-3 NA TRBD1 TRBV11-2 TGTGCCAGCAGCATCAAGACAGGGGGAAACACCATATATTTT CASSIKTGGNTIYF
TRBJ2-2 NA NA TRBV6-1 TGTGCCAGCAGTACTTACACCGGGGAGCTGTTTTTT CASSTYTGELFF
TRBJ1-1 NA NA TRBV6-1 TGTGCCAGCAGTGAAGTCCGGCCCAGGTTAGGCACTGAAGCTTTCTTT CASSEVRPRLGTEAFF
TRBJ2-6 NA NA TRBV27 TGTGCCAGCAGGGACAGCTCTGGGGCCAACGTCCTGACTTTC CASRDSSGANVLTF
TRBJ2-3 NA NA TRBV4-3 TGCGCCAGCAGCCAAGGAACGATGTCGGGATCTAGCACAGATACGCAGTATTTT CASSQGTMSGSSTDTQYF
TRBJ2-5 NA TRBD1 TRBV7-9 TGTGCCAGCAGCGCACCCGGGACAGGGGGCGTGGAGACCCAGTACTTC CASSAPGTGGVETQYF
TRBJ2-2 NA TRBD1 TRBV4-1 TGCGCCAGCAGCCAAGTGGGGACAGGGGGGTCCGGGGAGCTGTTTTTT CASSQVGTGGSGELFF
TRBJ1-3 NA NA TRBV7-2 TGTGCCAGCAGCTACTTGGGCGGGGGCTCTGGAAACACCATATATTTT CASSYLGGGSGNTIYF
TRBJ1-2 NA TRBD1 TRBV19 TGTGCCAGTAGTCCCCGGGAGGGGGCCCCTGTCTATGGCTACACCTTC CASSPREGAPVYGYTF
TRBJ2-1 NA TRBD1 TRBV12-5 TGTGCTAGTGCTGCCGGGACAGGGTTTATGGAGCAGTTCTTC CASAAGTGFMEQFF